Sequencing of this T cell receptor (beta chain) was carried out in a study of cytomegalovirus exposure and HLA in healthy donors. Study overall: From donors who were HLA-typed, an early data release held about 85 million unique TCRs. Study-level results: Further analysis was carried out later, and it showed several of the most significant clusters appearing linked to common viral pathogens.

Primers included in the PCR were 60 Vbeta and 13 Jbeta primers. Sequencing used immunoSEQ multiplex PCR; TCRdb keeps in-frame clones, though not all of them. This table holds 200,000 to 250,000 clones. Trimming removed 2 bases from V and 2 bases from J; junction bases left unmatched: 6. The length of the CDR3 is 16 residues. Looked up from germline, CDR1 is SGHKS and CDR2 is YYEKEE (reference sequence). In the case of this clone: Its specificity is not known.

The donors, nominally healthy at sampling, likely had unrecorded immune exposures. This TCR was sampled from a girl aged 2 to 10 in good health and CMV-seropositive. Sequenced material: PBMCs. The V gene is TRBV5-5, the J gene TRBJ2-1, with 8 bases matching TRBD1. The CDR3 DNA follows: TGTGCCAGCAGCTTAGACAGGGGAGTCCCCTACAATGAGCAGTTCTTC. This translates into CASSLDRGVPYNEQFF.